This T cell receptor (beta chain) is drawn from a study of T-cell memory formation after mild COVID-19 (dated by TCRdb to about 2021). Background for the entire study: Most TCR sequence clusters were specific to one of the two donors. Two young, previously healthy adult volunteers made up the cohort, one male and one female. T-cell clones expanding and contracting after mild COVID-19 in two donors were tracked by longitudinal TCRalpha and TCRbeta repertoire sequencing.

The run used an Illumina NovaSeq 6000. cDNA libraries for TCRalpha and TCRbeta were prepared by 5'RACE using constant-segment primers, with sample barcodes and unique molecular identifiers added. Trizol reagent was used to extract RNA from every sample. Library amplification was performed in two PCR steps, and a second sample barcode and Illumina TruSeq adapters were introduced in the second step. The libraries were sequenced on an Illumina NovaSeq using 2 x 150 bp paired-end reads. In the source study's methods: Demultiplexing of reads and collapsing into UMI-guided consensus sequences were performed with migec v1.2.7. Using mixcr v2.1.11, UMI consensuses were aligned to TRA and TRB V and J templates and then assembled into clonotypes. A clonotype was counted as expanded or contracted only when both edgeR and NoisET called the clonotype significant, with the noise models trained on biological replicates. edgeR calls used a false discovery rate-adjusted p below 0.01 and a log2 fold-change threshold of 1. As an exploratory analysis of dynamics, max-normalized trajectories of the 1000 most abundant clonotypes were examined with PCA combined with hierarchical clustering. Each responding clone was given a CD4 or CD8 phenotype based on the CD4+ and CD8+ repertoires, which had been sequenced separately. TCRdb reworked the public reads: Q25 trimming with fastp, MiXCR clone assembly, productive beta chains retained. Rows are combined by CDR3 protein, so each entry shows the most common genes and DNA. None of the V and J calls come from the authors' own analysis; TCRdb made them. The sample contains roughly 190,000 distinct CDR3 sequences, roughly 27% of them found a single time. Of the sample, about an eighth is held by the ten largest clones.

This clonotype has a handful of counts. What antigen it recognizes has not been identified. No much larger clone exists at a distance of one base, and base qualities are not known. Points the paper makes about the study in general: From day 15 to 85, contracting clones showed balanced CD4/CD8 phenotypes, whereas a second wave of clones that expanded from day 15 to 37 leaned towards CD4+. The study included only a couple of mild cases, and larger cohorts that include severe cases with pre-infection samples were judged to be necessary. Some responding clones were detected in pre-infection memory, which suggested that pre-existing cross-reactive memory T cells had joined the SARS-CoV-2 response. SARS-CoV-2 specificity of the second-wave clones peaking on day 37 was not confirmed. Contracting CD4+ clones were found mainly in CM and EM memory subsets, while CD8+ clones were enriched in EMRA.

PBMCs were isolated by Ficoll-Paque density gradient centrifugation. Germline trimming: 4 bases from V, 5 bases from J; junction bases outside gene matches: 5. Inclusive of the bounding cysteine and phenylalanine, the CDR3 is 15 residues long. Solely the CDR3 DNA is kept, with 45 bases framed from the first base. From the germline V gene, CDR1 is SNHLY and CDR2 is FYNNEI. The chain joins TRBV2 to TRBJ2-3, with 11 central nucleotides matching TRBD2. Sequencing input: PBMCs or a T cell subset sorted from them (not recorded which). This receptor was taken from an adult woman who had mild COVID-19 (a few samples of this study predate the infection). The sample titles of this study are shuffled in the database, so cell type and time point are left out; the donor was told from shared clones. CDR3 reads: CASSGVLAGEDTQYF. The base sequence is TGTGCCAGCAGTGGGGTACTAGCGGGAGAAGATACGCAGTATTTT. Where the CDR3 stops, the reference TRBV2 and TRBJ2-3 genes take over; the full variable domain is EPEVTQTPSHQVTQMGQEVILRCVPISNHLYFYWYRQILGQKVEFLVSFYNNEISEKSEIFDDQFSVERPDGSNFTLKIRSTKLEDSAMYFCASSGVLAGEDTQYFGPGTRLTVL.